This paragraph reports one T cell receptor beta chain. The antigen remains unidentified. It was with a sample-barcoded 5' primer and a J-beta primer mix that a second PCR of roughly 6 to 11 cycles was run. TCRdb fed the 5' RACE reads into MiXCR, producing one record per CDR3 protein. The profile shows 700,000 to 850,000 distinct CDR3 sequences, 36% of them singletons. The data derive from a study of blood T cells in healthy people across ages. Ten milliliters of peripheral blood were drawn from each donor. Study results and caveats: Total diversity from one million sequenced T cells was likely underestimated.

The origin of this receptor is a man between 18 and 35 years old in good health. The sample taken for sequencing was blood.

CDR3 nucleotides: TGTGCCAGCAATCAACTGGGACAGAACCCCTACGAGCAGTACTTC. The encoded protein is CASNQLGQNPYEQYF. J is TRBJ2-7 and V is TRBV2, with 7 bases aligning to TRBD1. The V gene end was trimmed by 7 bases and the J gene end by 2 bases; junction bases not matched to a gene: 11. Germline V gene lookup returns CDR1 SNHLY and CDR2 FYNNEI. CDR3 length: 15 residues.